One and the same sample provided the 4 T cell receptor beta chains below, sequenced in a study of Ad26.COV2.S vaccination and SARS-CoV-2 variants. The treatment: 15 to 20 received Ad26.COV2.S at low or high dose, single or two shots; 5 received placebo; per-sample allocation not given. Sampling was performed 63 days after the first vaccine or placebo injection. Method: immunoSEQ multiplex PCR; TCRdb's copy keeps in-frame clones and lacks some. This sample has about 280,000 clones, with 80% to 90% found just once. The material sequenced was peripheral blood, taken in a trial of Ad26.COV2.S vaccine versus placebo. These receptors all stem from a person between 18 and 65 years old who received the Ad26.COV2.S COVID-19 vaccine or a placebo.

This CDR3 is CASSRQWSGGEQYF. CDR3 in DNA: TGTGCCAGCAGCCGCCAGTGGAGCGGAGGGGAGCAGTACTTC. This chain uses TRBV11-1 with TRBJ2-7; tentatively, D is TRBD2 (6 bases). The germline V gene encodes CDR1 SGHAT and CDR2 FQDESV (reference sequence). The CDR3 covers 14 residues. The ends were cut back, 5 bases at V and 7 bases at J, with 18 bases in the middle.

In regard to this clone: Other DNA sequences in this sample translate to the same CDR3. The chain uses TRBV11-2 and TRBJ1-1; D call uncertain. Deletions cut 1 base from V and 5 bases from J, with 5 bases between. Germline V lookup: CDR1 SGHAT, CDR2 FQNNGV. There are 12 residues in the CDR3. The CDR3 sequence is CASSLVETEAFF. CDR3 bases: TGTGCCAGCAGCTTAGTAGAAACTGAAGCTTTCTTT.

The chain carries TRBV5-1 and TRBJ2-6; D gene unclear. The CDR3 runs 13 residues. Trimming left V 6 bases short and J 0 bases short, with 4 bases between. From germline, CDR1 is SGHRS and CDR2 YFSETQ. In DNA form, the CDR3 reads TGCGCCAGCACCGTCTCTGGGGCCAACGTCCTGACTTTC. This gives the protein CASTVSGANVLTF.

This sequence joins TRBV7-8 and TRBJ2-7; D remains ambiguous. CDR1 and CDR2 from the germline V gene are SGHVS and FQNEAQ. V lost 5 bases, J lost 6 bases, and 17 bases lay in between. This CDR3 region has 14 residues. CDR3 loop: CASSLRGPLAEQYF. The CDR3 region has the DNA TGTGCCAGCAGCCTCCGTGGACCCTTGGCCGAGCAGTACTTC.